These 20 T cell receptor beta chains were all obtained from the same sample, sequenced in a study of T cell repertoires in cytomegalovirus infection. Each CDR3 protein gets one entry after TCRdb re-called the reads with MiXCR. The sample holds under 350,000 distinct CDR3 sequences, about a tenth seen once. The sequencing input was PBMCs. All receptors derive from a human donor in good health (CMV status not recorded). Some clones in this sample may be carry-over from other donors' samples.

This clonotype was seen at least ten times. This sequence joins TRBV7-9 and TRBJ1-2; TRBD1 agrees at 11 bases. The CDR3 length is 18 residues. Trimming at V came to 4 bases and at J to 2 bases, leaving 12 bases not matched to a gene. Germline CDR1 and CDR2: SEHNR and FQNEAQ (reference sequence). The CDR3: CASSSPGQGVPLNYGYTF. CDR3 bases: TGTGCCAGCAGCTCTCCGGGACAGGGGGTTCCCCTGAACTATGGCTACACCTTC.

Many counts were recorded for this clonotype. V gene TRBV7-9 combines with J gene TRBJ2-4, with D possibly being TRBD1 or TRBD2 (5 bases each). The ends were cut back, 5 bases at V and 1 base at J, with 18 bases in the middle. Germline CDR1 SEHNR, CDR2 FQNEAQ (reference sequence). The CDR3 has 17 residues. The CDR3 sequence: CASSLRDGASAKNIQYF. Here the CDR3 DNA reads TGTGCCAGCAGCCTAAGGGACGGCGCCTCGGCCAAAAACATTCAGTACTTC. Full variable domain (rest looked up from reference TRBV7-9 and TRBJ2-4): DTGVSQNPRHKITKRGQNVTFRCDPISEHNRLYWYRQTLGQGPEFLTYFQNEAQLEKSRLLSDRFSAERPKGSFSTLEIQRTEQGDSAMYLCASSLRDGASAKNIQYFGAGTRLSVL.

This clonotype appeared many times. The chain recombines TRBV23-1 with TRBJ1-6, with TRBD1 matching over 10 bases. TRBV23-1 is flagged as an ORF with uncertain function. The CDR3 sequence is 17 residues long. With 0 bases clipped from V and 3 bases from J, the junction kept 2 bases outside the gene matches. As DNA, the CDR3 is TGCGCCAGCAGTCAATCGGGACAGGGGAGCTATAATTCACCCCTCCACTTT. Protein sequence: CASSQSGQGSYNSPLHF.

There are many counts of this clonotype. V is TRBV7-2 and J is TRBJ2-3; the D gene is possibly TRBD2 (5 bases). The ends were cut back, 1 base at V and 5 bases at J, with 7 bases in the middle. Germline V gene data show CDR1 as SGHTA and CDR2 as FQGNSA. The CDR3 loop spans 13 amino acids. For the CDR3, the DNA is TGTGCCAGCAGCTTAGGGAGGCAAGATACGCAGTATTTT. Protein sequence: CASSLGRQDTQYF.

The chain carries TRBV6-6 and TRBJ1-1; the D is unclear. The germline V gene encodes CDR1 MNHNY and CDR2 SVGAGI (reference sequence). V lost 5 bases and J 1 base, leaving 5 bases between the germline ends. This CDR3 contains 12 residues. The CDR3 nucleotides are TGTGCCAGCAGTACACAGAACACTGAAGCTTTCTTT. Protein product: CASSTQNTEAFF.

This clonotype was recorded many times. The V gene is TRBV7-3, the J gene TRBJ2-5; 8 nucleotides match TRBD2. V lost 8 bases to trimming and J lost 0 bases; unmatched junction nucleotides: 5. This CDR3 region has 14 residues. Germline assignment: CDR1 SGHTA and CDR2 FQGTGA. The CDR3 region is CASAGGGYQETQYF. The CDR3 region has the DNA TGTGCCAGCGCCGGGGGGGGGTACCAAGAGACCCAGTACTTC.

This chain links TRBV19 with TRBJ2-1, with D possibly TRBD2 on 5 matching bases. The CDR3 is 16 amino acids. V gave up 2 bases and J gave up 0 bases, with 11 bases separating them. Germline CDR1 reads LNHDA; CDR2 reads SQIVND (reference sequence). In DNA form, the CDR3 reads TGTGCCAGTAGTATAAGCGGCCCGAGCTCCTACAATGAGCAGTTCTTC. Translated, it gives CASSISGPSSYNEQFF.

The V and J genes are TRBV10-3 and TRBJ2-2; D not resolved. This CDR3 has 15 amino acids. Per the germline V gene, CDR1 is ENHRY and CDR2 is SYGVKD. V was trimmed by 2 bases and J by 0 bases, leaving 7 bases between them. This chain's CDR3 is CAISEPFTNTGELFF. The CDR3 DNA is TGTGCCATCAGTGAGCCATTCACGAACACCGGGGAGCTGTTTTTT.

Ten or more counts support this clonotype. The CDR3 DNA sequence: TGCAGTGCCAGTAGCGGTTCTAGCACAGATACGCAGTATTTT. Translated: CSASSGSSTDTQYF. The chain carries TRBV20-1 and TRBJ2-3, with D possibly TRBD2 on 6 matching bases. V was trimmed by 6 bases and J by 0 bases, leaving 13 bases between them. The CDR3 is 14 amino acids. Germline V gene lookup returns CDR1 DFQATT and CDR2 SNEGSKA (reference sequence).

In its sample, this clonotype was seen many times. The V and J genes are TRBV7-2 and TRBJ2-7; the match to TRBD2 covers 8 bases. Looked up from germline, CDR1 is SGHTA and CDR2 is FQGNSA. V lost 5 bases and J lost 0; bases outside the gene matches: 9. The CDR3 covers 16 residues. The CDR3 here is CASSLRTSPSSYEQYF. CDR3 in DNA: TGTGCCAGCAGCCTCCGGACTAGCCCAAGCTCCTACGAGCAGTACTTC.

In this sample, this clonotype turned up many times. V gene TRBV7-9 combines with J gene TRBJ2-1, with 10 bases matching TRBD2. The germline V gene has CDR1 SEHNR and CDR2 FQNEAQ (reference sequence). The trim removed 5 bases at V and 0 bases at J, leaving 13 bases unmatched. The CDR3 extends over 19 amino acids. The CDR3 DNA follows: TGTGCCAGCAGCCAGCCTAGCGGGGGCCTCCAAAGCTCCTACAATGAGCAGTTCTTC. Translating gives CASSQPSGGLQSSYNEQFF.

The chain recombines TRBV5-1 with TRBJ1-5; TRBD1 aligns across 7 bases. V was clipped by 4 bases and J by 2 bases; unmatched bases: 6. The CDR3 totals 15 residues. Looked up from germline, CDR1 is SGHRS and CDR2 is YFSETQ. The CDR3 sequence: CASSQGTDRNQPQHF. Written as DNA, the CDR3 is TGCGCCAGCAGCCAGGGGACAGACCGCAATCAGCCCCAGCATTTT.

This clonotype has ten or more counts. V gene TRBV7-8 combines with J gene TRBJ2-5; D possibly corresponds to TRBD2 (7 bases). This CDR3 contains 16 residues. Trimming removed 3 bases at V and 5 bases at J, with 19 bases between. Per the germline V gene, CDR1 is SGHVS and CDR2 is FQNEAQ. The CDR3 DNA follows: TGTGCCAGCAGCTTTAGGGGGGGCGGGGTGACCGAGACCCAGTACTTC. Translated: CASSFRGGGVTETQYF.

This clonotype was counted ten times or more. V gene TRBV7-8 combines with J gene TRBJ1-6; D might be TRBD1 (6 bases). Trimming left V 5 bases short and J 9 bases short, with 14 bases between. Germline V gene lookup returns CDR1 SGHVS and CDR2 FQNEAQ. The CDR3 is 14 amino acids. The chain's CDR3 is CASSRGDRGSPLHF. The DNA for the CDR3 is TGTGCCAGCAGCAGGGGGGATAGGGGTTCACCCCTCCACTTT.

There are many counts of this clonotype. V gene TRBV7-8 combines with J gene TRBJ2-3, with TRBD2 matching over 13 bases. The germline CDR1 and CDR2 sequences are SGHVS and FQNEAQ. The length of the CDR3 is 19 residues. V gave up 1 base and J gave up 6 bases; unmatched junction bases: 13. This CDR3 is CASSLGHPGLAGPRDTQYF. CDR3 nucleotide sequence: TGTGCCAGCAGCTTAGGGCACCCGGGACTAGCGGGGCCTCGGGATACGCAGTATTTT.

This clonotype showed up many times. The J gene is TRBJ1-1, the V gene TRBV2, with D maybe TRBD1 (5 bases). Trimming shortened V by 2 bases and J by 0 bases, and 13 bases separated the two germline ends. CDR3 length equals 16 residues. CDR1 and CDR2 (germline): SNHLY, FYNNEI. The CDR3 is CASSESGRGVNTEAFF. As DNA, the CDR3 is TGTGCCAGCAGTGAAAGCGGAAGGGGAGTGAACACTGAAGCTTTCTTT.

The chain joins TRBV15 to TRBJ1-5; TRBD1 aligns across 8 bases. The J segment lost 5 bases and the V segment lost 4 bases, leaving 7 bases of the junction unmatched. Germline assignment: CDR1 LNHNV and CDR2 YYDKDF (reference sequence). The CDR3 is 15 amino acids. The CDR3 protein is CATSIRTGTHQPQHF. The CDR3 DNA sequence: TGTGCCACCAGCATTCGGACAGGGACACATCAGCCCCAGCATTTT.

This clonotype has ten or more counts. This chain joins TRBV7-2 and TRBJ2-1; TRBD1 matches 7 bases. Germline-derived CDR1 and CDR2 are SGHTA and FQGNSA. This CDR3 has 13 amino acids. With 5 bases clipped from V and 12 bases from J, the junction kept 10 bases outside the gene matches. CDR3 residues: CASSRDSWSWQFF. Written as DNA, the CDR3 is TGTGCCAGCAGCCGGGACAGCTGGTCTTGGCAGTTCTTC.

As concerns this clonotype: An end of the junction does not agree with germline; a read error may underlie this. The CDR3 sequence is CASSLGTATNSPFHF. In DNA form, the CDR3 reads TGTGCCAGCAGCCTCGGGACAGCTACTAATTCACCCTTCCACTTT. The V call is TRBV7-2, the J call TRBJ1-6; 7 bases are shared with TRBD1. Germline V gene sequence: CDR1 SGHTA, CDR2 FQGNSA. There are 15 residues in the CDR3.

Many counts were recorded for this clonotype. The chain employs TRBV29-1 and TRBJ1-2; possibly TRBD1 for D (6 bases). Germline assignment: CDR1 SQVTM and CDR2 ANQGSEA. This CDR3 spans 13 amino acids. Trimming took off 4 bases at V and 6 bases at J, with 15 bases between the two ends. The CDR3 sequence is CSVGEGGQDGYTF. CDR3 DNA: TGCAGCGTTGGGGAGGGGGGGCAGGATGGCTACACCTTC.